This TCR beta chain stems from a study of cytomegalovirus exposure and HLA in healthy donors. Study observations and caveats: Highly shared sequence variants in one cluster were likely a sequencing artifact. Earlier analysis looked at TCR beta V segments, and most were productive about 87% or about 30% of the time.

PCR primers comprised 60 Vbeta and 13 Jbeta primers. Assay used: immunoSEQ multiplex PCR; TCRdb lists only in-frame clones, some missing. The sample records 85,000 to 100,000 clones, around 80% being singletons. This clone has just a few counts. The antigen remains unidentified. CDR1 and CDR2 (germline): MNHEY, SVGAGI. The CDR3 length is 13 residues. Trimming removed 8 bases from V and 5 bases from J, with 12 bases in between. The rearrangement joins TRBV6-5 to TRBJ1-4; D possibly corresponds to TRBD1 (5 bases). Sequencing input: PBMCs. This receptor was obtained from a woman aged 55-69 years in good health and CMV-seronegative. The CDR3, as DNA: TGTGCCAGCGGGCGGGGGGAGAATGAAAAACTGTTTTTT. This translates into CASGRGENEKLFF.